The clone carrying this TCR beta chain was picked up a small number of times. The antigen remains unidentified. Just one base apart from a much larger clone, this may be a read error. V was clipped by 5 bases and J by 10 bases, with 12 bases between them. This CDR3 contains 12 residues. Germline V lookup: CDR1 PRHDT, CDR2 FYEKMQ (reference sequence). Isolated PBMCs totaled at least 6 million in each sample. This sample is drawn from a study of blood T cells in healthy people across ages. About the research overall: T cells yielded about one barcoded beta molecule per two cells through template switching.

General study findings and limits: Diversity estimates drawn from one million T cells were deemed underestimates. TCR beta diversity was tightly associated with the proportion of naive T cells.

The second PCR ran roughly 7 to 12 cycles with a sample-barcoded 5' primer and J-beta primers. In TCRdb, the 5' RACE reads were re-called with MiXCR into one record per CDR3 protein. The sample consists of 890,000 or so distinct CDR3 sequences, 62% of them appearing once. This receptor was obtained from a man younger than 40 in good health. The chain couples TRBV13 to TRBJ2-1, with unresolved D. Material for sequencing was blood. The CDR3 here is CASSIDRREQFF. The CDR3 nucleotides are TGTGCCAGCAGCATAGACCGGAGAGAGCAGTTCTTC.